The 10 T cell receptor beta chains in this list originate from one sample, sequenced in a study of T cell responses to AZD1222 COVID-19 vaccine. Profiled with immunoSEQ multiplex PCR; TCRdb holds only in-frame clones, not every one. The sample contains 150,000 to 200,000 clones, about 90% of which appear only once. The source was peripheral blood, collected on day 0 of MenACWY control vaccination. These receptors were collected from an adult in good health.

The chain recombines TRBV24-1 with TRBJ1-1; possible D gene TRBD1, 5 bases. Trimming pared 9 bases from V and 4 bases from J, leaving 14 bases between. The CDR3 contains 13 residues. Germline loops: CDR1 KGHDR, CDR2 SFDVKD. CDR3 protein: CATRGQGGTEAFF. The CDR3 region has the DNA TGTGCCACCCGAGGCCAGGGTGGCACTGAAGCTTTCTTT.

The rearrangement joins TRBV30 to TRBJ1-1, with D possibly TRBD1 on 5 matching bases. This CDR3 contains 8 residues. V was pared by 8 bases and J by 11 bases, with 9 bases between. Germline CDR1 reads GTSNPN; CDR2 reads SVGIG (reference sequence). The CDR3 reads CAMGPAFF. CDR3 sequence (DNA): TGTGCCATGGGGCCGGCTTTCTTT.

The chain uses TRBV7-3 and TRBJ2-1, with TRBD2 matching over 12 bases. V shed 1 base, J shed 6 bases, and the junction held 4 bases outside the gene matches. CDR1 and CDR2 (germline): SGHTA, FQGTGA. The CDR3 length is 16 residues. DNA of the CDR3: TGTGCCAGCAGCTTAATGGGACTAGCGGGTGTCAATGAGCAGTTCTTC. Translated, it gives CASSLMGLAGVNEQFF.

The V and J genes are TRBV15 and TRBJ1-5; D is unclear. Looked up from germline, CDR1 is LNHNV and CDR2 is YYDKDF (reference sequence). The CDR3 runs to 12 residues. V was pared by 8 bases and J by 0 bases, with 5 bases between. DNA of the CDR3: TGTGCCACCGGGAATAGCAATCAGCCCCAGCATTTT. It translates to CATGNSNQPQHF.

The chain couples TRBV24-1 to TRBJ2-2; 11 nucleotides agree with TRBD2. This CDR3 is built from 15 residues. CDR1 and CDR2 (germline): KGHDR, SFDVKD. V lost 7 bases, J lost 6 bases, and 6 bases stayed unmatched. The CDR3 loop is CATRGTSGQAGELFF. CDR3 nucleotide sequence: TGTGCCACCAGGGGGACTAGCGGACAGGCCGGGGAGCTGTTTTTT.

The V call is TRBV5-1, the J call TRBJ1-2, with TRBD1 matching 8 bases. This CDR3 spans 14 amino acids. With V trimmed by 3 bases and J by 8 bases, 9 bases remained unmatched. Germline lookup yields CDR1 SGHRS and CDR2 YFSETQ. As DNA, the CDR3 is TGCGCCAGCAGCTCCATGACAGGGGTGCAAGGCTACACCTTC. It yields the protein CASSSMTGVQGYTF.

The rearrangement links TRBV3-1 (or the pseudogene TRBV3-2) to TRBJ2-7, with 16 bases identical to TRBD2. The germline CDR1 and CDR2 sequences are LGHDT and YNNKEL (reference sequence). V was pared by 0 bases and J by 9 bases, with 11 bases of the junction left unmatched. This CDR3 contains 18 residues. CDR3 region: CASSQDPFGTSGRAGQYF. The CDR3 bases are TGTGCCAGCAGCCAAGATCCTTTCGGGACTAGCGGGAGGGCCGGGCAGTACTTC.

About this clone: This CDR3 is also generated by other DNA sequences in the sample. The V gene is TRBV9, the J gene TRBJ1-2; D possibly corresponds to TRBD1 (5 bases). This CDR3 contains 13 residues. The V end lost 0 bases, the J end lost 3 bases, and 6 bases lay between the germline ends. In germline, CDR1 is SGDLS, CDR2 YYNGEE. This chain's CDR3 is CASSVGGDYGYTF. DNA of the CDR3: TGTGCCAGCAGCGTAGGAGGGGACTATGGCTACACCTTC.

V is TRBV30 and J is TRBJ2-1; the D is unclear. With 0 bases removed from V and 7 bases from J, the gap between germline ends came to 7 bases. Per the germline V gene, CDR1 is GTSNPN and CDR2 is SVGIG (reference sequence). The CDR3 is made up of 12 amino acids. The CDR3 DNA follows: TGTGCCTGGAGTGTATACCGGAATGAGCAGTTCTTC. Its translation is CAWSVYRNEQFF. The full variable domain, in which reference TRBV30 and TRBJ2-1 provide the parts outside the CDR3, is SQTIHQWPATLVQPVGSPLSLECTVEGTSNPNLYWYRQAAGRGLQLLFYSVGIGQISSEVPQNLSASRPQDRQFILSSKKLLLSDSGFYLCAWSVYRNEQFFGPGTRLTVL.

The rearrangement joins TRBV28 to TRBJ2-1, with D possibly TRBD1 on 6 matching bases. Germline V lookup: CDR1 MDHEN, CDR2 SYDVKM. The V and J ends lost 5 bases and 13 bases respectively, with 21 bases between them. The CDR3 sequence is 14 residues long. The CDR3, as DNA: TGTGCCAGCAGTACGCAGGGACGGTGGGGGCCCCAGTTCTTC. This codes for CASSTQGRWGPQFF.